The source of this T cell receptor beta chain is a study of multiple sclerosis patients with progressive multifocal leukoencephalopathy. This clone was counted a few times. The sample's time point: before natalizumab initiation. Here immunoSEQ multiplex PCR was the method, and the copy in TCRdb shows in-frame clones only, minus some. This repertoire shows roughly 28,000 clones, more than 75% found once; its top ten account for 0.8% to 1.1%. The junction had 4 bases not matched to a gene; V was cut back by 0 bases and J by 1 base. Germline V gene lookup returns CDR1 MRHNA and CDR2 SNTAGT. This CDR3 spans 16 amino acids.

The receptor's source is a human donor with multiple sclerosis. The chain recombines TRBV6-4 with TRBJ2-3; 7 positions match TRBD1. Source material: PBMCs. Written as DNA, the CDR3 is TGTGCCAGCAGTGACTCGACAGGGAAGGGCACAGATACGCAGTATTTT. This translates into CASSDSTGKGTDTQYF.